Below, 27 T cell receptor beta chains from the same sample are listed, as sequenced in a study of beta chain features in type 1 diabetes. The sequenced template was cDNA made from the entire isolated RNA. Here immunoSEQ multiplex PCR was the method, and the copy in TCRdb shows in-frame clones only, minus some. There are some 150,000 clones in the sample; about 12% occur only once, and around 1.2% lies in the top ten. General study findings and limits: Type 1 diabetes patients had moderately but significantly shorter TCRB CDR3s in all four CD4+ subsets.

For these TCRs, the target antigens are not known. The source material was central memory CD4+ T cells from blood. These receptors originate from a man younger than 30 with type 1 diabetes.

This chain joins TRBV18 and TRBJ1-1, with TRBD1 as a possible D gene (5 bases). V was pared by 4 bases and J by 3 bases, with 9 bases between. The germline V gene encodes CDR1 KGHSH and CDR2 LQKENI. The CDR3 has 13 residues. The CDR3 sequence is CASSQGLDTEAFF. The CDR3, as DNA: TGTGCCAGCTCACAGGGGTTAGACACTGAAGCTTTCTTT.

The CDR3 nucleotides are TGTGCCAGCAGCGACCTTCGGGGGGGGACCCAGTACTTC. It encodes CASSDLRGGTQYF. The chain is built from TRBV9 and TRBJ2-5; 8 bases match TRBD2. V dropped 3 bases and J dropped 7; count of bases not matched to a gene: 5. CDR3 length: 13 amino acids. In germline, CDR1 is SGDLS, CDR2 YYNGEE.

V is TRBV29-1 and J is TRBJ1-2; D not resolved. Trimming stripped 7 bases from V and 8 bases from J, with 11 bases between. The CDR3 has 10 amino acids. Germline CDR1 SQVTM, CDR2 ANQGSEA. Here the CDR3 DNA reads TGCAGCGGCGGTAGCCCCGGCTACACCTTC. It translates to CSGGSPGYTF.

The table lists this clone with a few counts. The chain is built from TRBV30 and TRBJ2-1, with 11 bases that match TRBD2. This CDR3 comprises 15 residues. Germline V CDR1 and CDR2: GTSNPN, SVGIG (reference sequence). Trimming at V came to 1 base and at J to 8 bases, leaving 7 bases not matched to a gene. The CDR3 DNA follows: TGTGCCTGGAGTGGGGGACTAGCGGTAACCTATGAGCAGTTCTTC. This sequence encodes CAWSGGLAVTYEQFF.

The chain uses TRBV7-3 and TRBJ2-2, with D unclear. This CDR3 has 14 residues. Per germline, CDR1 SGHTA and CDR2 FQGTGA. Trimming shortened V by 5 bases and J by 0 bases, and 7 bases separated the two germline ends. In DNA form, the CDR3 reads TGTGCCAGCAGCCCTCGCCCGAACACCGGGGAGCTGTTTTTT. Translation: CASSPRPNTGELFF.

The rearrangement uses TRBV4-2 and TRBJ2-2; 9 bases match TRBD1. Germline V lookup: CDR1 LGHNA, CDR2 YNFKEQ. The CDR3 loop spans 15 amino acids. Losses at the gene ends were 0 bases for V and 6 bases for J; bases not matched to a gene: 2. For the CDR3, the DNA is TGTGCCAGCAGCCAAGAGAGGACAGGGGCCGGGGAGCTGTTTTTT. It translates to CASSQERTGAGELFF.

This clone was observed a handful of times. The chain couples TRBV5-6 to TRBJ2-2; no clear D. With 5 bases removed from V and 0 bases from J, the gap between germline ends came to 14 bases. Germline loops: CDR1 SGHDT, CDR2 YYEEEE. The CDR3 runs to 16 residues. Written as DNA, the CDR3 is TGTGCCAGCAGTTCAACTCGGACGGCGAACACCGGGGAGCTGTTTTTT. Translation gives CASSSTRTANTGELFF. Using reference TRBV5-6 and TRBJ2-2 for the parts outside the CDR3, the full variable domain is DAGVTQSPTHLIKTRGQQVTLRCSPKSGHDTVSWYQQALGQGPQFIFQYYEEEERQRGNFPDRFSGHQFPNYSSELNVNALLLGDSALYLCASSSTRTANTGELFFGEGSRLTVL.

A few counts support this clone. The gene calls are TRBV15 and TRBJ1-1, with unresolved D. CDR3 length: 15 residues. The V end lost 3 bases, the J end lost 1 base, and 12 bases lay between the germline ends. Germline values: CDR1 LNHNV, CDR2 YYDKDF (reference sequence). The CDR3 protein is CATSSGHSQNTEAFF. DNA of the CDR3: TGTGCCACCAGCAGTGGGCACAGCCAGAACACTGAAGCTTTCTTT.

This clone was counted only a few times. V is TRBV29-1 and J is TRBJ1-1; D gene unclear. The germline V and J ends were trimmed by 7 bases and 4 bases, with 22 bases remaining between them. This CDR3 has 15 amino acids. Germline assignment: CDR1 SQVTM and CDR2 ANQGSEA. Here the CDR3 DNA reads TGCAGCGCGGCCGGAGGTACTAGGTCTAGCACTGAAGCTTTCTTT. This sequence encodes CSAAGGTRSSTEAFF. Based on the CDR3 plus reference TRBV29-1 and TRBJ1-1, the full variable domain is SAVISQKPSRDICQRGTSLTIQCQVDSQVTMMFWYRQQPGQSLTLIATANQGSEATYESGFVIDKFPISRPNLTFSTLTVSNMSPEDSSIYLCSAAGGTRSSTEAFFGQGTRLTVV.

This clone was counted only a few times. This chain uses TRBV5-1 with TRBJ2-5; unclear D gene. Trimming left V 3 bases short and J 5 bases short, with 11 bases between. Germline values: CDR1 SGHRS, CDR2 YFSETQ. This CDR3 has 13 residues. The CDR3 reads CASSYMDGETQYF. In DNA, the CDR3 is TGCGCCAGCAGCTACATGGACGGCGAGACCCAGTACTTC.

J is TRBJ2-7 and V is TRBV13; a weak D match, TRBD1 (5 bases). The V end lost 5 bases, the J end lost 0 bases, and 11 bases lay between the germline ends. CDR1 PRHDT and CDR2 FYEKMQ come from the germline V gene (reference sequence). CDR3 length: 14 amino acids. CDR3 sequence: CASSQQGGSYEQYF. The CDR3 DNA sequence: TGTGCCAGCAGCCAGCAGGGCGGCTCCTACGAGCAGTACTTC.

V gene TRBV9 combines with J gene TRBJ2-1; D unresolved. The CDR3 totals 13 residues. V lost 0 bases to trimming and J lost 7 bases, with 8 bases between them. Looked up from germline, CDR1 is SGDLS and CDR2 is YYNGEE. This CDR3 is CASSVGSRNEQFF. DNA of the CDR3: TGTGCCAGCAGCGTAGGCTCACGGAATGAGCAGTTCTTC.

There are a few counts of this clone. The CDR3 nucleotides are TGTGCCAGCAGTTTAGTAGACCAGCTTGGAAACACCATATATTTT. This encodes CASSLVDQLGNTIYF. This chain joins TRBV28 and TRBJ1-3; D uncertain. Germline-derived CDR1 and CDR2 are MDHEN and SYDVKM. The CDR3 consists of 15 residues. Trimming took off 2 bases at V and 3 bases at J, with 11 bases between the two ends. Complete variable domain (other parts from reference TRBV28 and TRBJ1-3): DVKVTQSSRYLVKRTGEKVFLECVQDMDHENMFWYRQDPGLGLRLIYFSYDVKMKEKGDIPEGYSVSREKKERFSLILESASTNQTSMYLCASSLVDQLGNTIYFGEGSWLTVV.

The chain links TRBV30 to TRBJ1-2, with D unresolved. The CDR3 length is 12 residues. V lost 1 base and J 7 bases, leaving 10 bases between the germline ends. The germline CDR1 and CDR2 sequences are GTSNPN and SVGIG (reference sequence). This CDR3 reads CAWSASVGGYTF. CDR3 DNA sequence: TGTGCCTGGAGTGCCTCCGTTGGTGGCTACACCTTC.

This clone occurred a few times. The rearrangement uses TRBV28 and TRBJ2-4, with 8 bases identical to TRBD1. The CDR3 runs to 15 residues. Looked up from germline, CDR1 is MDHEN and CDR2 is SYDVKM. V shed 6 bases and J 1 base; nucleotides not matched to a gene: 5. DNA for the CDR3: TGTGCCAGCAGCTACAGACAGGGGGCCAAAAACATTCAGTACTTC. Encoded protein: CASSYRQGAKNIQYF.

This clone has only a few counts. The chain is built from TRBV7-9 and TRBJ2-5; TRBD2 aligns across 7 bases. This CDR3 comprises 13 residues. V shed 7 bases, J shed 3 bases, and the junction held 5 bases outside the gene matches. Germline V gene lookup returns CDR1 SEHNR and CDR2 FQNEAQ (reference sequence). The CDR3 reads CASNGGLKETQYF. Here the CDR3 DNA reads TGTGCCAGCAACGGGGGGTTAAAAGAGACCCAGTACTTC.

This chain uses TRBV6-5 with TRBJ2-3; D is perhaps TRBD2 (6 bases). V lost 2 bases and J 7 bases, leaving 13 bases between the germline ends. The length of the CDR3 is 14 residues. The germline V gene encodes CDR1 MNHEY and CDR2 SVGAGI. CDR3 residues: CASSYLQGGNTQYF. Here the CDR3 DNA reads TGTGCCAGCAGTTACCTTCAGGGAGGCAATACGCAGTATTTT.

In its sample, this clone was seen a few times. Other DNA sequences in the sample encode the same CDR3. The DNA of the CDR3 is TGTGCCAGCAGCCAAGATTTGGCTCAGCCCCAGCATTTT. It is translated as CASSQDLAQPQHF. V is TRBV4-2 and J is TRBJ1-5; no reliable D call. The CDR3 extends over 13 amino acids. In germline, CDR1 is LGHNA, CDR2 YNFKEQ. V lost 0 bases and J 6 bases, leaving 6 bases between the germline ends.

Turning to this clone: The sample has other DNA sequences that encode this CDR3 too. The genes are TRBV7-6 and TRBJ2-7; D is perhaps TRBD2 (5 bases). The V gene's germline CDR1 is SGHVS and CDR2 FNYEAQ. V was shortened by 1 base and J by 2 bases, with 15 bases between the two germline ends. This CDR3 region has 16 residues. The CDR3, as DNA: TGTGCCAGCAGCTTAGGGGTTCGGGGTCCAACCTACGAGCAGTACTTC. It encodes CASSLGVRGPTYEQYF.

The rearrangement uses TRBV29-1 and TRBJ2-3; 9 bases are a match to TRBD2. Looked up from germline, CDR1 is SQVTM and CDR2 is ANQGSEA. This CDR3 has 15 amino acids. V dropped 1 base and J dropped 5; count of bases not matched to a gene: 7. The chain's CDR3 is CSVEGSGGYGDTQYF. As DNA, the CDR3 is TGCAGCGTTGAAGGGAGCGGGGGGTATGGAGATACGCAGTATTTT.

J is TRBJ2-1 and V is TRBV6-1; possible D gene TRBD2, 6 bases. V was pared by 3 bases and J by 7 bases, with 13 bases between. Germline CDR1 MNHNS, CDR2 SASEGT. There are 14 residues in the CDR3. This CDR3 is CASSDGTPPNEQFF. The CDR3 DNA reads as TGTGCCAGCAGTGACGGGACTCCCCCGAATGAGCAGTTCTTC.

This chain links TRBV9 with TRBJ2-2, with 7 positions matching TRBD1. The CDR3 loop spans 16 amino acids. The junction had 5 bases not matched to a gene; V was cut back by 3 bases and J by 0 bases. Germline CDR1 and CDR2: SGDLS and YYNGEE. CDR3 sequence (DNA): TGTGCCAGCAGCGCAACAGGGGTCCCGAACACCGGGGAGCTGTTTTTT. It yields the protein CASSATGVPNTGELFF. Supplemented by reference TRBV9 and TRBJ2-2, the full variable domain reads DSGVTQTPKHLITATGQRVTLRCSPRSGDLSVYWYQQSLDQGLQFLIQYYNGEERAKGNILERFSAQQFPDLHSELNLSSLELGDSALYFCASSATGVPNTGELFFGEGSRLTVL.

This clone was seen more than once but under ten times. The rearrangement joins TRBV4-1 to TRBJ2-4; D not resolved. The CDR3 covers 15 residues. V was clipped by 3 bases and J by 6 bases, with 15 bases between them. Germline V CDR1 and CDR2: MGHRA, YSYEKL. The CDR3: CASSHTTDGRNIQYF. In DNA, the CDR3 is TGCGCCAGCAGCCATACGACGGACGGTAGAAACATTCAGTACTTC.

The V and J genes are TRBV30 and TRBJ2-3; D remains ambiguous. Trimming cost V 0 bases and J 9 bases, with 10 bases left between them. The CDR3 sequence is 12 residues long. Germline-derived CDR1 and CDR2 are GTSNPN and SVGIG (reference sequence). The CDR3 sequence: CAWSVGLVTQYF. In nucleotides, the CDR3 is TGTGCCTGGAGTGTAGGGTTAGTAACGCAGTATTTT.

This clone has just a few counts. This chain connects TRBV5-1 to TRBJ2-2, with D maybe TRBD2 (5 bases). The CDR3 is 16 residues long. V was shortened by 5 bases and J by 4 bases, with 18 bases between the two germline ends. Germline V lookup: CDR1 SGHRS, CDR2 YFSETQ. CDR3 DNA sequence: TGCGCCAGCAGTGATAGCCCTAATGGAGGCACCGGGGAGCTGTTTTTT. Its translation is CASSDSPNGGTGELFF.

This clone was detected ten times or more. This sequence joins TRBV7-9 and TRBJ2-1, with 7 nucleotides matching TRBD2. Germline CDR1 is SEHNR and CDR2 is FQNEAQ (reference sequence). The CDR3 totals 14 residues. V was clipped by 4 bases and J by 2 bases; unmatched bases: 2. CDR3 sequence: CASSYSGAYNEQFF. In nucleotides, the CDR3 is TGTGCCAGCAGCTACAGCGGGGCCTACAATGAGCAGTTCTTC.

The chain combines TRBV4-1 with TRBJ1-5; possible D gene TRBD1, 5 bases. Per germline, CDR1 MGHRA and CDR2 YSYEKL. This CDR3 comprises 17 residues. V was trimmed by 2 bases and J by 1 base, leaving 15 bases between them. The CDR3 is CASSQQDQGRSNQPQHF. CDR3 coding DNA: TGCGCCAGCAGCCAACAGGACCAGGGAAGGAGCAATCAGCCCCAGCATTTT.